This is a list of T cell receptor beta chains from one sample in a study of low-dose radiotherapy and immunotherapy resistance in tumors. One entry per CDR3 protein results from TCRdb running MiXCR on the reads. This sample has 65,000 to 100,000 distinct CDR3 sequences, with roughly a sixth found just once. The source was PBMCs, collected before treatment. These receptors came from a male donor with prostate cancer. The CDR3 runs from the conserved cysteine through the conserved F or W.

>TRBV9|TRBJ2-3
CASSVDQTDTQYF
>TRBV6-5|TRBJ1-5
CASSYGTGGQPQHF
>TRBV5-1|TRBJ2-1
CASSSAGSSSYNEQFF
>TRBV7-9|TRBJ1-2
CASSLGQGAGYTF
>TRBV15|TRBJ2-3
CATSRDLPDTQYF
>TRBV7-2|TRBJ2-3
CASSLEGRGGRTDTQYF
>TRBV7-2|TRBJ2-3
CASIFLADTQYF
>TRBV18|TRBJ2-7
CASSPRQGLREQYF
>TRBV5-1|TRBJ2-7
CASSLGGGNEQYF
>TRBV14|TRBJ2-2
CASSQDMREGRTGELFF
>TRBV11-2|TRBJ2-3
CASTNRPQASGGGGEQYF
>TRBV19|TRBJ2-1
CASSIGGTYNEQFF
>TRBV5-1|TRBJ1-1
CASSPAGIPLNTEAFF
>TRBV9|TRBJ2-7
CASSVEGSGGAHEQYF
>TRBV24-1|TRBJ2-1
CATSDPSTSGGADEQFF
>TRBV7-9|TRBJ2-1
CASSLTTSGDNEQFF
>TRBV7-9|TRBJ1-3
CASSLERISGNTIYF
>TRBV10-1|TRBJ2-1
CASTTDPGGEQFF
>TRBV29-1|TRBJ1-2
CSVDRGTGYGYTF
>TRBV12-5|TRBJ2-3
CASGLVPEDTQYF
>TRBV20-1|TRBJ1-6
CSASLPSEPLHF
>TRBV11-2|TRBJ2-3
CASSLGLAGGFYTDTQYF
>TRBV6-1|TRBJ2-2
CALSGGGAGELFF
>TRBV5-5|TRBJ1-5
CASSFVGISNQPQHF
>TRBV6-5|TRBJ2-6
CASGAGFGANVLTF
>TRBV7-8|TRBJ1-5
CASSGTGVQPQHF
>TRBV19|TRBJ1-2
CASSPLDRGSNYGYTF
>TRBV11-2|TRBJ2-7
CASAEQAPYEQYF
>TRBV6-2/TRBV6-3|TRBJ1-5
CASSELGGQPQHF
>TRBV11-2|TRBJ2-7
CASSRGGASYEQYF
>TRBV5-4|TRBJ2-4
CASSSPGHQNIQYF
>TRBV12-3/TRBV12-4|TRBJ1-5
CASKSGQGDQPQHF
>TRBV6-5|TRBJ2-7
CASSYSETSGNGGQQYF
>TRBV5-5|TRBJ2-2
CASSYPQNTGELFF
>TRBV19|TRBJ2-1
CAAQGWGQGYNEQFF
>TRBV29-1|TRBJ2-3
CSVGPGSTDTQYF
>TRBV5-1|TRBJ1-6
CASSLGAGTEDSPLHF
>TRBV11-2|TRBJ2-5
CASSPRGSGGSPETQYF
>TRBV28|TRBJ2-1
CASSSPGQNNEQFF
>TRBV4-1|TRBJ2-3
CASSSMGRPWPDTQYF